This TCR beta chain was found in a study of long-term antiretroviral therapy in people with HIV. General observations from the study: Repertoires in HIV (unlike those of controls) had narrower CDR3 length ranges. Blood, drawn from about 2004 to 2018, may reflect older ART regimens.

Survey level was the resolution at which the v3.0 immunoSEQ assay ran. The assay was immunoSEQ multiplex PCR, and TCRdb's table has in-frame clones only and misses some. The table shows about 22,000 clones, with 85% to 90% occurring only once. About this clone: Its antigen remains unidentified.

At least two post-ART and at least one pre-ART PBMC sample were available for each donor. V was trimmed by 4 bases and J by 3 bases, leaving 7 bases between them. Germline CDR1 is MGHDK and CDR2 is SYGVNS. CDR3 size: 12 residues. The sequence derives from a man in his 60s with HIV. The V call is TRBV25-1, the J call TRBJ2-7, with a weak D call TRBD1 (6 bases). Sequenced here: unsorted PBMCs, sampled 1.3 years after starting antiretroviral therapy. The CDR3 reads CASSVQGYEQYF. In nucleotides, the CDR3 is TGTGCCAGCAGTGTACAGGGCTACGAGCAGTACTTC.